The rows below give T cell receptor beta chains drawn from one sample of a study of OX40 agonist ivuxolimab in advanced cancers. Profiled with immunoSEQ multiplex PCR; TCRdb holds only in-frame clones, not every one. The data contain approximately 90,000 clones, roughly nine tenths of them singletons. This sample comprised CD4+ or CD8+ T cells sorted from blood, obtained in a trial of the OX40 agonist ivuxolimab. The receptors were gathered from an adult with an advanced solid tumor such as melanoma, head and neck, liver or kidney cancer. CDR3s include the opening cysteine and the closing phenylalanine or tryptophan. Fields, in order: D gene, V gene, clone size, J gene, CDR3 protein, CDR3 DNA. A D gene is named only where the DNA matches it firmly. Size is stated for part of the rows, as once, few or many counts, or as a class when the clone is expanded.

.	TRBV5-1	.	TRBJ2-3	CASSLTSTDTQYF	TGCGCCAGCAGCTTAACTAGCACAGATACGCAGTATTTT
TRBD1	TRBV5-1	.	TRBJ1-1	CASSIQGETSEAFF	TGCGCCAGCAGCATTCAGGGGGAAACTTCTGAAGCTTTCTTT
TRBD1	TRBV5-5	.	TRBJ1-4	CASRIHRTGANEKLFF	TGTGCCAGCAGGATCCATCGGACAGGGGCGAATGAAAAACTGTTTTTT
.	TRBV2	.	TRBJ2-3	CASSSPLGTDTQYF	TGTGCCAGCAGTTCCCCTTTGGGCACAGATACGCAGTATTTT
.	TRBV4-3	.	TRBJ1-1	CASSPVGRMNTEAFF	TGCGCCAGCAGCCCCGTGGGAAGAATGAACACTGAAGCTTTCTTT
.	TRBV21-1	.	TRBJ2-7	CASSKPSRQGSYEQYF	TGTGCCAGCAGCAAACCCTCCCGGCAGGGATCCTACGAGCAGTACTTC
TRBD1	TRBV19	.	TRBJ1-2	CASRSQGTNYGYTF	TGTGCCAGTAGATCACAGGGGACCAACTATGGCTACACCTTC
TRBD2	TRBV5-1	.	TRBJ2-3	CASSLGVAGGPPDTQYF	TGCGCCAGCAGCTTGGGTGTAGCGGGAGGGCCTCCAGATACGCAGTATTTT
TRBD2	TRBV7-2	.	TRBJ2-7	CASSYTAGDTYEQYF	TGTGCCAGCAGCTATACAGCGGGAGATACCTACGAGCAGTACTTC
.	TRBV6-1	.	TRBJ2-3	CASSVGTLSTDTQYF	TGTGCCAGCAGTGTTGGTACTCTTAGCACAGATACGCAGTATTTT
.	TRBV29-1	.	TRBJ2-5	CSVGTGSQETQYF	TGCAGCGTTGGTACAGGGAGCCAAGAGACCCAGTACTTC
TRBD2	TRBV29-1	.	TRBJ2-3	CSVEDRAGVTQYF	TGCAGCGTTGAAGATCGCGCGGGAGTTACGCAGTATTTT
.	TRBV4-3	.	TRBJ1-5	CASSQDPQNGLENNQPQHF	TGCGCCAGCAGCCAAGATCCCCAGAACGGCTTAGAGAACAATCAGCCCCAGCATTTT
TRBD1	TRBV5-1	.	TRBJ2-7	CASSLEGTGTYEQYF	TGCGCCAGCAGCTTGGAAGGGACAGGGACCTACGAGCAGTACTTC
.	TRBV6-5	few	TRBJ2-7	CASRLASEQYF	TGTGCCAGCAGGTTGGCATCCGAGCAGTACTTC
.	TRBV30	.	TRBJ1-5	CAWSQGGLGGQPQHF	TGTGCCTGGAGCCAAGGGGGGCTTGGCGGTCAGCCCCAGCATTTT
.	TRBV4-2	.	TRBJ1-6	CASSQEGSSYNSPLHF	TGTGCCAGCAGCCAAGAGGGGAGCTCCTATAATTCACCCCTCCACTTT
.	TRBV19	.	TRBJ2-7	CARWTDYEQYF	TGTGCCAGATGGACAGACTACGAGCAGTACTTC
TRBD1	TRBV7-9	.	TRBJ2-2	CASSIRTGGNTGELFF	TGTGCCAGCAGCATCAGGACAGGGGGTAACACCGGGGAGCTGTTTTTT
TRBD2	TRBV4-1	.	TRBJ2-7	CASSQYPSGLAFYEQYF	TGCGCCAGCAGCCAATATCCCTCGGGACTAGCGTTTTACGAGCAGTACTTC
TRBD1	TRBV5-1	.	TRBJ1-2	CASSLDPGGIDGYTF	TGCGCCAGCAGCTTGGATCCAGGGGGGATTGATGGCTACACCTTC
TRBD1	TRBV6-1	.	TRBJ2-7	CASRRGTGADYEQYF	TGTGCCAGCAGGAGAGGGACAGGGGCGGACTACGAGCAGTACTTC
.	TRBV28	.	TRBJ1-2	CTTGPANYGYTF	TGTACCACAGGACCGGCTAACTATGGCTACACCTTC
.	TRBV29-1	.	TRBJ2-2	CSVGQRPTGELFF	TGCAGCGTCGGTCAGAGGCCTACCGGGGAGCTGTTTTTT
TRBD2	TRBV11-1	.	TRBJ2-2	CASTLAGGYTGELFF	TGTGCCAGCACACTAGCGGGAGGCTACACCGGGGAGCTGTTTTTT
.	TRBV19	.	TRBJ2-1	CASSASPSPYNEQFF	TGTGCCAGTAGTGCCTCCCCAAGCCCCTACAATGAGCAGTTCTTC
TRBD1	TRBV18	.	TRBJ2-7	CASSSTGPEQYF	TGTGCCAGCTCATCGACAGGGCCCGAGCAGTACTTC
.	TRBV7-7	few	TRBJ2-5	CASSLMGGETQYF	TGTGCTAGCAGCTTAATGGGGGGAGAGACCCAGTACTTC
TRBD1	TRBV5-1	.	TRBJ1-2	CASSLGSQGADYGYTF	TGCGCCAGCAGCTTGGGCTCTCAGGGGGCAGACTATGGCTACACCTTC
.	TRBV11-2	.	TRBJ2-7	CASSLGTASSYEQYF	TGTGCCAGCAGCTTAGGGACCGCAAGCTCCTACGAGCAGTACTTC
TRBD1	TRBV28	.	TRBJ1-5	CASSSKGAGVNQPQHF	TGTGCCAGCAGCTCCAAGGGGGCGGGGGTCAATCAGCCCCAGCATTTT